These T cell receptor beta chains were read from a single sample in a study of T-cell memory formation after mild COVID-19. Using its own MiXCR run on the 5' RACE reads, TCRdb lists one record per CDR3 protein. The table records 350,000 or so distinct CDR3 sequences, over 10% of them present only once. Sequenced input: PBMCs or a T cell subset sorted from them (not recorded which). These receptors originate from a young man who had mild COVID-19 (a few samples of this study predate the infection). Cell type and time point are not known. Both conserved end residues are part of each CDR3. The D gene is left open where the match is weak.

>NA|TRBV3-1
CASSQGSGFEQFF
>NA|TRBV5-6
CASSSVQGPYGYTF
>NA|TRBV7-8
CASISPEGANTGELFF
>NA|TRBV5-1
CASSVDRNYGYTF
>TRBD1|TRBV28
CARNAGGAQPQHF
>TRBD1|TRBV7-9
CASSGTGTKYTF
>TRBD1|TRBV12-3/TRBV12-4
CASTPTGGHLGPYF
>NA|TRBV24-1
CATSDSGGGAEKLFF
>NA|TRBV6-4
CASSEDNVNEQFF
>NA|TRBV10-3
CAIRGRVNQPQHF
>NA|TRBV5-1
CASSEGMDGYTF
>NA|TRBV6-5
CASYGGYSPLHF
>TRBD2|TRBV3-1
CASSQASGSYEQYF
>NA|TRBV5-1
CASSLDASDYEQYF
>NA|TRBV7-2
CASSLSMGGETQYF
>NA|TRBV4-1
CASSQAYPYGDFETQYF